This T cell receptor (beta chain) was recorded in a study of a mutant IDH1 vaccine in newly diagnosed glioma. Study summary: There were eight vaccinations for patients, given in weeks 1, 3, 5, 7, 11, 15, 19 and 23. Beginning 4-6 weeks after radiotherapy alone, or with temozolomide cycles, vaccination took place. Before enrollment, patients got radiotherapy alone, temozolomide alone, or mostly the combination.

Comments on this clone: Its antigen is still unknown.

Study conclusions and caveats: Changes in top peripheral clonotypes did not appear linked to pseudoprogression.

Generated by immunoSEQ multiplex PCR, the TCRdb table keeps only in-frame clones and is missing some. This table has around 56,000 clones, about 80% appearing once. As to time point: week 5, during vaccination. Every vaccination contained 300 ug of the mutant IDH1 20-mer peptide and was paired with topical imiquimod. This CDR3 is built from 18 residues. V lost 6 bases, J lost 1 base, and 12 bases stayed unmatched. Germline CDR1 and CDR2: SGHDT and YYEEEE. This chain joins TRBV5-6 and TRBJ2-3, with 12 bases fitting TRBD2. The specimen was PBMCs, collected from a glioma patient whose treatment included an IDH1 peptide vaccine. The clonotype was recovered from a woman younger than 35 with glioma. Some clones in this sample may be carry-over from other donors' samples. CDR3 DNA sequence: TGTGCCAGCACCACTCTAGCGGGAGGGCTGGGGGGCACAGATACGCAGTATTTT. Its translation is CASTTLAGGLGGTDTQYF.